This TCR beta chain stems from a study of beta chain features in type 1 diabetes. Looking at the study overall: All samples together contributed 90 million to 130 million sorted cells for examination.

Via CD45RO/CCR7/CD25/CD127/CD95/CD27, cells of the CD4+ naive, central memory, regulatory and stem cell-like memory subsets were sorted. Reverse transcribing all isolated RNA meant expressed TCRB transcripts were sequenced. Only in-frame clones appear in the TCRdb table, and some are missing; sequencing was by immunoSEQ multiplex PCR. The repertoire holds 95,000 to 150,000 clones, with around a sixth as singletons. A remark on this clone: The antigen is unknown.

Whole-study findings and limits: When Type 1 diabetes patients were examined, their TCRB CDR3s proved moderately but significantly shorter in all four CD4+ subsets. At VDJ recombination sites, type 1 diabetes patients had fewer insertions and more deleted nucleotides.

The TCR sequence derives from a man aged 18 to 29 with type 1 diabetes. Specimen: central memory CD4+ T cells from blood.

Written as DNA, the CDR3 is TGTGCCAGCGGATACAGGGAGACCCAGTACTTC. The encoded protein is CASGYRETQYF. The rearrangement links TRBV28 to TRBJ2-5, with D possibly TRBD1 on 5 matching bases. The V gene's germline CDR1 is MDHEN and CDR2 SYDVKM. The CDR3 extends over 11 amino acids. V lost 8 bases and J 5 bases, leaving 9 bases between the germline ends.